The following is a T cell receptor (beta chain) sequence with its context. Its antigen is not known. The sample belongs to a study of cytomegalovirus exposure and HLA in healthy donors. The CDR3 has 15 residues. From germline, CDR1 is SNHLY and CDR2 FYNNEI. V lost 7 bases and J lost 6; bases outside the gene matches: 6. Both 60 Vbeta primers and 13 Jbeta primers went into the PCR. Profiled with immunoSEQ multiplex PCR; TCRdb holds only in-frame clones, not every one. Here the sample spans about 120,000 clones, roughly 70% being singletons. Study-wide results and limits: Altogether, about 160 TCR beta chains were recorded as cytomegalovirus-associated. CMV serostatus was the sole immune exposure information available.

Material for sequencing was PBMCs. V usage is TRBV2 and J usage is TRBJ2-7; 16 bases align to TRBD2. The clonotype comes from a woman in her thirties or forties in good health and CMV-seropositive. CDR3 sequence reads: CASNKGTSGRGEQYF. In DNA, the CDR3 is TGTGCCAGCAATAAAGGGACTAGCGGGAGGGGCGAGCAGTACTTC.